This T cell receptor beta chain comes out of a study of T-cell memory formation after mild COVID-19. Study-wide background: TCR clusters largely stayed donor specific.

This CDR3 spans 15 amino acids. V gave up 1 base and J gave up 4 bases, with 13 bases separating them. CDR1 is SEHNR, CDR2 FQNEAQ, per germline (reference sequence). cDNA libraries for TCR alpha and TCR beta, carrying sample barcodes and UMIs, came from 5'RACE with constant-segment primers. TCRdb reanalysed the 5' RACE reads using MiXCR and keeps one entry per CDR3 protein. The sample holds a few hundred thousand distinct CDR3 sequences, approximately 15% seen once. Study conclusions and caveats: Nothing showed for sure that second-wave clones peaking on day 37 were SARS-CoV-2 specific.

This clonotype was observed many times. No antigen is known for it. The chain joins TRBV7-9 to TRBJ1-2; D remains unclear. This receptor was obtained from a man younger than 35 who had mild COVID-19 (a few samples of this study predate the infection). Cell type and time point are not known. The sequencing input was PBMCs or a T cell subset sorted from them (not recorded which). CDR3 region: CASSLVRQLAYGYTF. The CDR3 DNA reads TGTGCCAGCAGCTTAGTCAGGCAGTTGGCCTATGGCTACACCTTC. Drawing the rest from reference TRBV7-9 and TRBJ1-2, the complete variable domain is DTGVSQNPRHKITKRGQNVTFRCDPISEHNRLYWYRQTLGQGPEFLTYFQNEAQLEKSRLLSDRFSAERPKGSFSTLEIQRTEQGDSAMYLCASSLVRQLAYGYTFGSGTRLTVV.